This T cell receptor (beta chain) was identified in a study of T cells in Graves' hyperthyroidism and ophthalmopathy. There were TCR beta CDR3 regions amplified from RNA transcripts. Initially, a first-round RT-PCR of the TCR CDR3 employed the HTBI primer set. One entry per CDR3 protein, called by TCRdb with MiXCR from the multiplex PCR reads. The sample consists of about 840,000 distinct CDR3 sequences, around 38% of them appearing once. There are a few counts of this clonotype. One junction end disagrees with the germline gene, perhaps due to a read error. This CDR3 has 16 residues. CDR1 and CDR2 (germline): SGHNT, YYREEE (reference sequence).

The specimen was blood. This clonotype was sampled from a man aged 18 to 30 with Graves' hyperthyroidism. The genes are TRBV5-4 and TRBJ2-7, with D perhaps TRBD1 (5 bases). The CDR3 DNA reads TGCGCCAGCAGCCAAGATAACCTGGCGGACACCTACGAGCAGTACTTC. Translation gives CASSQDNLADTYEQYF. The complete variable domain, with remaining parts taken from reference TRBV5-4 and TRBJ2-7, reads ETGVTQSPTHLIKTRGQQVTLRCSSQSGHNTVSWYQQALGQGPQFIFQYYREEENGRGNFPPRFSGLQFPNYSSELNVNALELDDSALYLCASSQDNLADTYEQYFGPGTRLTVT.